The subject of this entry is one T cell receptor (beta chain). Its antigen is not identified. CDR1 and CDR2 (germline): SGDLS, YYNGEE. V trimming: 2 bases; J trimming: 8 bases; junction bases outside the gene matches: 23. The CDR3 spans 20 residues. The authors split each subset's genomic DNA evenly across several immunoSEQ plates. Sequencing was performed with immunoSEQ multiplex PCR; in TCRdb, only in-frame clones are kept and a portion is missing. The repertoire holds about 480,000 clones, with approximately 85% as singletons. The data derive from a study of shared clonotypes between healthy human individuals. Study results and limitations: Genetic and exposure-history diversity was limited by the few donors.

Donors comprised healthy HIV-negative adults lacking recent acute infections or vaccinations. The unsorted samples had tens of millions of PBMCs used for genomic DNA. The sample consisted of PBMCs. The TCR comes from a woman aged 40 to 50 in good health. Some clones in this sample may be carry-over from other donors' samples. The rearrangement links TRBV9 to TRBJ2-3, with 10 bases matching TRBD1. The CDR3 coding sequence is TGTGCCAGCAGCGTTCAGGGGACAGGGGTGCCGTCCATCGTGTATGGTACGCAGTATTTT. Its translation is CASSVQGTGVPSIVYGTQYF.